The clone carrying this TCR beta chain occurred once. The repertoire was sequenced with immunoSEQ multiplex PCR; TCRdb's copy has only in-frame clones and lacks some. The sample has approximately 100,000 clones, less than 95% seen once. The record originates from a study of control samples from healthy donors and cancer patients. This TCR was sampled from a human donor in good health. The donor label of this sample is uncertain. The material sequenced was blood.

CDR3 in amino acids: CASSQDGGVANYGYTF. The CDR3 nucleotides are TGCGCCAGCAGCCAAGATGGGGGAGTAGCTAACTATGGCTACACCTTC. This chain joins TRBV4-1 and TRBJ1-2; D is perhaps TRBD1 (5 bases). With 0 bases removed from V and 0 bases from J, the gap between germline ends came to 11 bases. Looked up from germline, CDR1 is MGHRA and CDR2 is YSYEKL. This CDR3 spans 16 amino acids.